These 27 T cell receptor beta chains came from one sample sequenced in a study of blood T cell repertoires in COVID-19. Generated by immunoSEQ multiplex PCR, the TCRdb table keeps only in-frame clones and is missing some. In the table there are 35,000 to 50,000 clones, roughly nine tenths of which are singletons. The sample taken for sequencing was peripheral blood. Receptors were obtained from a man in his 70s with active COVID-19.

The chain recombines TRBV19 with TRBJ1-2, with D hard to call. The CDR3 is made up of 14 amino acids. The V end was cut by 1 base, the J end by 0 bases, with 6 bases between. Germline V gene lookup returns CDR1 LNHDA and CDR2 SQIVND (reference sequence). The CDR3 nucleotides read TGTGCCAGTAGTATAGTCACAGCTAACTATGGCTACACCTTC. Translation: CASSIVTANYGYTF.

The chain recombines TRBV11-2 with TRBJ2-1; 7 positions match TRBD2. The CDR3 is 13 residues long. J was trimmed by 6 bases and V by 3 bases; bases with no gene match: 2. Germline assignment: CDR1 SGHAT and CDR2 FQNNGV. Written as DNA, the CDR3 is TGTGCCAGCAGCTTTGTAGCGGGCAATGAGCAGTTCTTC. Its translation is CASSFVAGNEQFF.

The chain links TRBV24-1 to TRBJ1-5; D gene uncertain. Trimming shortened V by 3 bases and J by 4 bases, and 18 bases separated the two germline ends. This CDR3 is 17 amino acids long. Germline loops: CDR1 KGHDR, CDR2 SFDVKD. The CDR3 sequence: CATSDAGEEGLNQPQHF. CDR3 in DNA: TGTGCCACCAGTGATGCCGGAGAAGAAGGTTTAAATCAGCCCCAGCATTTT.

This chain joins TRBV19 and TRBJ1-2, with D unresolved. The germline CDR1 and CDR2 sequences are LNHDA and SQIVND (reference sequence). The CDR3 has 12 residues. The V end was cut by 6 bases, the J end by 3 bases, with 8 bases between. CDR3 region: CASRPADYGYTF. CDR3 in DNA: TGTGCCAGTAGACCGGCGGACTATGGCTACACCTTC. Variable domain in full (rest from reference TRBV19 and TRBJ1-2): DGGITQSPKYLFRKEGQNVTLSCEQNLNHDAMYWYRQDPGQGLRLIYYSQIVNDFQKGDIAEGYSVSREKKESFPLTVTSAQKNPTAFYLCASRPADYGYTFGSGTRLTVV.

The rearrangement uses TRBV5-6 and TRBJ2-3; 9 bases align to TRBD1. Germline V gives CDR1 SGHDT, CDR2 YYEEEE. Trimming took 5 bases from V and 6 from J; bases not matched to a gene: 7. The CDR3 is made up of 14 amino acids. The CDR3 region has the DNA TGTGCCAGCAGAAGGACAGGGGTGGTTGATACGCAGTATTTT. Its protein product is CASRRTGVVDTQYF.

CDR3 sequence reads: CASSFGTGGTGELFF. The CDR3, as DNA: TGTGCCAGCAGCTTTGGGACAGGAGGAACCGGGGAGCTGTTTTTT. The V and J genes are TRBV5-6 and TRBJ2-2, with 8 bases fitting TRBD1. Germline V CDR1 and CDR2: SGHDT, YYEEEE. The CDR3 is 15 residues long. V lost 2 bases and J lost 5; bases outside the gene matches: 5.

DNA for the CDR3: TGTGCCAGCAGCTTATTCCCGGACAGGGGGACGTCGGAGCAGTTCTTC. Protein: CASSLFPDRGTSEQFF. The chain couples TRBV7-8 to TRBJ2-1, with 10 nucleotides matching TRBD1. This CDR3 has 16 amino acids. The germline gives CDR1 SGHVS, CDR2 FQNEAQ. The V segment lost 2 bases and the J segment 10 bases; nucleotides outside the gene matches: 11. Supplemented by reference TRBV7-8 and TRBJ2-1, the full variable domain reads GAGVSQSPRYKVAKRGQDVALRCDPISGHVSLFWYQQALGQGPEFLTYFQNEAQLDKSGLPSDRFFAERPEGSVSTLKIQRTQQEDSAVYLCASSLFPDRGTSEQFFGPGTRLTVL.

This chain connects TRBV6-1 to TRBJ2-3; D may be TRBD1 (6 bases). Germline loops: CDR1 MNHNS, CDR2 SASEGT. CDR3 length equals 16 residues. Trimming removed 4 bases from V and 1 base from J, with 15 bases in between. As DNA, the CDR3 is TGTGCCAGCAGTGGGGGGACAATACTTCGCACAGATACGCAGTATTTT. Translated: CASSGGTILRTDTQYF.

This chain connects TRBV29-1 to TRBJ2-2, with a weak D call TRBD1 (5 bases). CDR3 length: 11 amino acids. The V end lost 2 bases, the J end lost 16 bases, and 14 bases lay between the germline ends. Germline V gene lookup returns CDR1 SQVTM and CDR2 ANQGSEA. CDR3 loop: CSVELLRGGFF. The CDR3, as DNA: TGCAGCGTTGAACTCTTAAGGGGCGGGTTTTTT.

V gene TRBV7-9 combines with J gene TRBJ2-3; TRBD1 matches at 10 bases. CDR3 length: 15 residues. CDR1 and CDR2 from the germline V gene are SEHNR and FQNEAQ (reference sequence). Unmatched junction bases numbered 4, after V lost 4 bases and J lost 3 bases. CDR3 nucleotides: TGTGCCAGCAGCTCGGACAGGGGGTATACAGATACGCAGTATTTT. Translation: CASSSDRGYTDTQYF.

Only one count was recorded for this clone. The chain has TRBV4-3 and TRBJ2-3; D might be TRBD2 (6 bases). The V gene lost 0 bases and the J gene lost 10 bases, with 20 bases spanning the gap. Germline V gene sequence: CDR1 LGHNA, CDR2 YSLEER. There are 16 residues in the CDR3. The CDR3 DNA reads as TGCGCCAGCAGCCAAGACCCTAGCGCGGGGTCAATGGCGCAGTATTTT. Translated: CASSQDPSAGSMAQYF.

This clone was observed a single time. V is TRBV18 and J is TRBJ1-6; D unresolved. With 3 bases removed from V and 0 bases from J, the gap between germline ends came to 6 bases. CDR1 is KGHSH and CDR2 is LQKENI in the germline V gene. This CDR3 is built from 15 residues. In nucleotides, the CDR3 is TGTGCCAGCTCACCGAGTGGCTCCTATAATTCACCCCTCCACTTT. It yields the protein CASSPSGSYNSPLHF. Full variable domain (missing parts from reference TRBV18 and TRBJ1-6): NAGVMQNPRHLVRRRGQEARLRCSPMKGHSHVYWYRQLPEEGLKFMVYLQKENIIDESGMPKERFSAEFPKEGPSILRIQQVVRGDSAAYFCASSPSGSYNSPLHFGNGTRLTVT.

The table lists this clone with a few counts. The V and J genes are TRBV11-2 and TRBJ1-5; TRBD1 agrees at 8 bases. The V gene end was trimmed by 5 bases and the J gene end by 5 bases; junction bases not matched to a gene: 8. CDR3 length: 15 amino acids. CDR1 and CDR2 from the germline V gene are SGHAT and FQNNGV. CDR3 coding DNA: TGTGCCAGCAGCACAGACAGGGGAAGTTATCAGCCCCAGCATTTT. Translating it yields CASSTDRGSYQPQHF.

This chain uses TRBV7-2 with TRBJ2-2; D is possibly TRBD1 (6 bases). The CDR3 has 14 residues. Germline CDR1 and CDR2: SGHTA and FQGNSA. Trimming cost V 7 bases and J 1 base, with 10 bases left between them. CDR3 nucleotide sequence: TGTGCCAGCAACCAGGGGCGGAACACCGGGGAGCTGTTTTTT. It codes for CASNQGRNTGELFF.

The chain joins TRBV5-1 to TRBJ1-2; 7 bases are a match to TRBD1. CDR1 and CDR2 from the germline V gene are SGHRS and YFSETQ. V dropped 3 bases and J dropped 8; count of bases not matched to a gene: 10. This CDR3 comprises 14 residues. The CDR3 here is CASSWFDREDGYTF. The CDR3, as DNA: TGCGCCAGCAGCTGGTTCGACAGGGAGGACGGCTACACCTTC. Filled out from reference TRBV5-1 and TRBJ1-2, the complete variable domain reads KAGVTQTPRYLIKTRGQQVTLSCSPISGHRSVSWYQQTPGQGLQFLFEYFSETQRNKGNFPGRFSGRQFSNSRSEMNVSTLELGDSALYLCASSWFDREDGYTFGSGTRLTVV.

This chain uses TRBV3-1 (or the pseudogene TRBV3-2) with TRBJ2-3; the match to TRBD2 covers 12 bases. CDR1 and CDR2 from the germline V gene are LGHDT and YNNKEL (reference sequence). After removal of 4 bases from V and 2 bases from J, the junction contained 7 bases not matched to a gene. This CDR3 contains 17 residues. The CDR3 sequence is CASSRFTSGGNTDTQYF. For the CDR3, the DNA is TGTGCCAGCAGCCGCTTTACTAGCGGGGGGAACACAGATACGCAGTATTTT.

A single count supports this clone. The V call is TRBV9, the J call TRBJ1-1; D is perhaps TRBD1 (5 bases). V was cut by 0 bases and J by 3 bases, with 12 bases left in between. There are 15 residues in the CDR3. Per the germline V gene, CDR1 is SGDLS and CDR2 is YYNGEE. The CDR3: CASSVGDSRDTEAFF. The CDR3 DNA reads TGTGCCAGCAGCGTAGGAGACAGTCGAGACACTGAAGCTTTCTTT.

Regarding this clone: Different DNA sequences within this sample yield the same CDR3. J is TRBJ1-5 and V is TRBV19, with TRBD1 matching over 10 bases. CDR3 length equals 15 residues. The V and J ends lost 5 bases and 4 bases, in that order; junction bases with no gene match: 5. Per the germline V gene, CDR1 is LNHDA and CDR2 is SQIVND (reference sequence). For the CDR3, the DNA is TGTGCCAGTAGTTCCCGACAGGGGGCTAATCAGCCCCAGCATTTT. Translating gives CASSSRQGANQPQHF.

This clone was seen a single time. The chain recombines TRBV19 with TRBJ1-2; the D gene is possibly TRBD1 (6 bases). V lost 9 bases and J 3 bases, leaving 20 bases between the germline ends. The CDR3 has 15 residues. Germline assignment: CDR1 LNHDA and CDR2 SQIVND (reference sequence). The CDR3 DNA is TGTGCCAGCGCGGGGGACACAGGGACCGACTATGGCTACACCTTC. It translates to CASAGDTGTDYGYTF.

V usage is TRBV19 and J usage is TRBJ2-5, with D hard to call. Per germline, CDR1 LNHDA and CDR2 SQIVND (reference sequence). This CDR3 has 14 residues. V was shortened by 1 base and J by 2 bases, with 8 bases between the two germline ends. CDR3 sequence: CASSIVGSQETQYF. In nucleotides, the CDR3 is TGTGCCAGTAGTATAGTGGGCAGTCAAGAGACCCAGTACTTC.

This sequence joins TRBV7-9 and TRBJ1-2; the D is unclear. Trimming left V 2 bases short and J 8 bases short, with 15 bases between. Germline loops: CDR1 SEHNR, CDR2 FQNEAQ (reference sequence). The CDR3 contains 14 residues. The DNA for the CDR3 is TGTGCCAGCAGCTTATTTAGTACAGCACTGGGCTACACCTTC. It encodes CASSLFSTALGYTF.

The rearrangement uses TRBV27 and TRBJ1-5, with 10 bases identical to TRBD1. With 6 bases clipped from V and 0 bases from J, the junction kept 11 bases outside the gene matches. The CDR3 extends over 18 amino acids. The germline V gene encodes CDR1 MNHEY and CDR2 SMNVEV (reference sequence). CDR3 bases: TGTGCCAGCAGCCCGACAGGGGGCGAGGCTTATAGCAATCAGCCCCAGCATTTT. This codes for CASSPTGGEAYSNQPQHF.

The J gene is TRBJ2-1, the V gene TRBV9, with 11 bases matching TRBD2. Germline trimming cut 4 bases from V and 8 bases from J; bases unmatched to any gene: 8. In germline, CDR1 is SGDLS, CDR2 YYNGEE. The CDR3 loop spans 15 amino acids. As DNA, the CDR3 is TGTGCCAGCAGCCAGACTAGCGGGGTAGGCTATGAGCAGTTCTTC. It encodes CASSQTSGVGYEQFF. The variable domain in full, with the rest retrieved from reference TRBV9 and TRBJ2-1, is DSGVTQTPKHLITATGQRVTLRCSPRSGDLSVYWYQQSLDQGLQFLIQYYNGEERAKGNILERFSAQQFPDLHSELNLSSLELGDSALYFCASSQTSGVGYEQFFGPGTRLTVL.

The gene calls are TRBV3-1 (or the pseudogene TRBV3-2) and TRBJ1-1; a weak D match, TRBD1 (5 bases). The CDR3 is 13 amino acids. Trimming left V 2 bases short and J 5 bases short, with 9 bases between. Germline V gene lookup returns CDR1 LGHDT and CDR2 YNNKEL (reference sequence). The CDR3 DNA follows: TGTGCCAGCAGCCAAAAGGGGAGGACTGAAGCTTTCTTT. Its translation: CASSQKGRTEAFF.

The chain carries TRBV11-1 and TRBJ2-1; TRBD2 is a possible D gene (6 bases). Germline values: CDR1 SGHAT, CDR2 FQDESV (reference sequence). The CDR3 has 19 residues. V dropped 0 bases and J dropped 0 bases, with 18 bases sitting between them. The CDR3 loop is CASSLAGLRAGSSYNEQFF. CDR3 nucleotide sequence: TGTGCCAGCAGCTTAGCGGGTCTGAGGGCGGGGAGCTCCTACAATGAGCAGTTCTTC.

DNA of the CDR3: TGCGCCAGCAGCTCCGGGACAGGGTTTTTGGAGACCCAGTACTTC. As protein: CASSSGTGFLETQYF. The chain uses TRBV5-1 and TRBJ2-5; 9 bases line up with TRBD1. V lost 3 bases and J lost 5; bases outside the gene matches: 8. Germline CDR1 is SGHRS and CDR2 is YFSETQ. The length of the CDR3 is 15 residues.

This chain joins TRBV28 and TRBJ1-4, with 11 bases that match TRBD1. Trimming cost V 2 bases and J 5 bases; bases outside gene matches: 4. Germline-derived CDR1 and CDR2 are MDHEN and SYDVKM. There are 16 residues in the CDR3. The CDR3 coding sequence is TGTGCCAGCAGTTTAGGGGACAGGGGGTACAATGAAAAACTGTTTTTT. It encodes CASSLGDRGYNEKLFF.